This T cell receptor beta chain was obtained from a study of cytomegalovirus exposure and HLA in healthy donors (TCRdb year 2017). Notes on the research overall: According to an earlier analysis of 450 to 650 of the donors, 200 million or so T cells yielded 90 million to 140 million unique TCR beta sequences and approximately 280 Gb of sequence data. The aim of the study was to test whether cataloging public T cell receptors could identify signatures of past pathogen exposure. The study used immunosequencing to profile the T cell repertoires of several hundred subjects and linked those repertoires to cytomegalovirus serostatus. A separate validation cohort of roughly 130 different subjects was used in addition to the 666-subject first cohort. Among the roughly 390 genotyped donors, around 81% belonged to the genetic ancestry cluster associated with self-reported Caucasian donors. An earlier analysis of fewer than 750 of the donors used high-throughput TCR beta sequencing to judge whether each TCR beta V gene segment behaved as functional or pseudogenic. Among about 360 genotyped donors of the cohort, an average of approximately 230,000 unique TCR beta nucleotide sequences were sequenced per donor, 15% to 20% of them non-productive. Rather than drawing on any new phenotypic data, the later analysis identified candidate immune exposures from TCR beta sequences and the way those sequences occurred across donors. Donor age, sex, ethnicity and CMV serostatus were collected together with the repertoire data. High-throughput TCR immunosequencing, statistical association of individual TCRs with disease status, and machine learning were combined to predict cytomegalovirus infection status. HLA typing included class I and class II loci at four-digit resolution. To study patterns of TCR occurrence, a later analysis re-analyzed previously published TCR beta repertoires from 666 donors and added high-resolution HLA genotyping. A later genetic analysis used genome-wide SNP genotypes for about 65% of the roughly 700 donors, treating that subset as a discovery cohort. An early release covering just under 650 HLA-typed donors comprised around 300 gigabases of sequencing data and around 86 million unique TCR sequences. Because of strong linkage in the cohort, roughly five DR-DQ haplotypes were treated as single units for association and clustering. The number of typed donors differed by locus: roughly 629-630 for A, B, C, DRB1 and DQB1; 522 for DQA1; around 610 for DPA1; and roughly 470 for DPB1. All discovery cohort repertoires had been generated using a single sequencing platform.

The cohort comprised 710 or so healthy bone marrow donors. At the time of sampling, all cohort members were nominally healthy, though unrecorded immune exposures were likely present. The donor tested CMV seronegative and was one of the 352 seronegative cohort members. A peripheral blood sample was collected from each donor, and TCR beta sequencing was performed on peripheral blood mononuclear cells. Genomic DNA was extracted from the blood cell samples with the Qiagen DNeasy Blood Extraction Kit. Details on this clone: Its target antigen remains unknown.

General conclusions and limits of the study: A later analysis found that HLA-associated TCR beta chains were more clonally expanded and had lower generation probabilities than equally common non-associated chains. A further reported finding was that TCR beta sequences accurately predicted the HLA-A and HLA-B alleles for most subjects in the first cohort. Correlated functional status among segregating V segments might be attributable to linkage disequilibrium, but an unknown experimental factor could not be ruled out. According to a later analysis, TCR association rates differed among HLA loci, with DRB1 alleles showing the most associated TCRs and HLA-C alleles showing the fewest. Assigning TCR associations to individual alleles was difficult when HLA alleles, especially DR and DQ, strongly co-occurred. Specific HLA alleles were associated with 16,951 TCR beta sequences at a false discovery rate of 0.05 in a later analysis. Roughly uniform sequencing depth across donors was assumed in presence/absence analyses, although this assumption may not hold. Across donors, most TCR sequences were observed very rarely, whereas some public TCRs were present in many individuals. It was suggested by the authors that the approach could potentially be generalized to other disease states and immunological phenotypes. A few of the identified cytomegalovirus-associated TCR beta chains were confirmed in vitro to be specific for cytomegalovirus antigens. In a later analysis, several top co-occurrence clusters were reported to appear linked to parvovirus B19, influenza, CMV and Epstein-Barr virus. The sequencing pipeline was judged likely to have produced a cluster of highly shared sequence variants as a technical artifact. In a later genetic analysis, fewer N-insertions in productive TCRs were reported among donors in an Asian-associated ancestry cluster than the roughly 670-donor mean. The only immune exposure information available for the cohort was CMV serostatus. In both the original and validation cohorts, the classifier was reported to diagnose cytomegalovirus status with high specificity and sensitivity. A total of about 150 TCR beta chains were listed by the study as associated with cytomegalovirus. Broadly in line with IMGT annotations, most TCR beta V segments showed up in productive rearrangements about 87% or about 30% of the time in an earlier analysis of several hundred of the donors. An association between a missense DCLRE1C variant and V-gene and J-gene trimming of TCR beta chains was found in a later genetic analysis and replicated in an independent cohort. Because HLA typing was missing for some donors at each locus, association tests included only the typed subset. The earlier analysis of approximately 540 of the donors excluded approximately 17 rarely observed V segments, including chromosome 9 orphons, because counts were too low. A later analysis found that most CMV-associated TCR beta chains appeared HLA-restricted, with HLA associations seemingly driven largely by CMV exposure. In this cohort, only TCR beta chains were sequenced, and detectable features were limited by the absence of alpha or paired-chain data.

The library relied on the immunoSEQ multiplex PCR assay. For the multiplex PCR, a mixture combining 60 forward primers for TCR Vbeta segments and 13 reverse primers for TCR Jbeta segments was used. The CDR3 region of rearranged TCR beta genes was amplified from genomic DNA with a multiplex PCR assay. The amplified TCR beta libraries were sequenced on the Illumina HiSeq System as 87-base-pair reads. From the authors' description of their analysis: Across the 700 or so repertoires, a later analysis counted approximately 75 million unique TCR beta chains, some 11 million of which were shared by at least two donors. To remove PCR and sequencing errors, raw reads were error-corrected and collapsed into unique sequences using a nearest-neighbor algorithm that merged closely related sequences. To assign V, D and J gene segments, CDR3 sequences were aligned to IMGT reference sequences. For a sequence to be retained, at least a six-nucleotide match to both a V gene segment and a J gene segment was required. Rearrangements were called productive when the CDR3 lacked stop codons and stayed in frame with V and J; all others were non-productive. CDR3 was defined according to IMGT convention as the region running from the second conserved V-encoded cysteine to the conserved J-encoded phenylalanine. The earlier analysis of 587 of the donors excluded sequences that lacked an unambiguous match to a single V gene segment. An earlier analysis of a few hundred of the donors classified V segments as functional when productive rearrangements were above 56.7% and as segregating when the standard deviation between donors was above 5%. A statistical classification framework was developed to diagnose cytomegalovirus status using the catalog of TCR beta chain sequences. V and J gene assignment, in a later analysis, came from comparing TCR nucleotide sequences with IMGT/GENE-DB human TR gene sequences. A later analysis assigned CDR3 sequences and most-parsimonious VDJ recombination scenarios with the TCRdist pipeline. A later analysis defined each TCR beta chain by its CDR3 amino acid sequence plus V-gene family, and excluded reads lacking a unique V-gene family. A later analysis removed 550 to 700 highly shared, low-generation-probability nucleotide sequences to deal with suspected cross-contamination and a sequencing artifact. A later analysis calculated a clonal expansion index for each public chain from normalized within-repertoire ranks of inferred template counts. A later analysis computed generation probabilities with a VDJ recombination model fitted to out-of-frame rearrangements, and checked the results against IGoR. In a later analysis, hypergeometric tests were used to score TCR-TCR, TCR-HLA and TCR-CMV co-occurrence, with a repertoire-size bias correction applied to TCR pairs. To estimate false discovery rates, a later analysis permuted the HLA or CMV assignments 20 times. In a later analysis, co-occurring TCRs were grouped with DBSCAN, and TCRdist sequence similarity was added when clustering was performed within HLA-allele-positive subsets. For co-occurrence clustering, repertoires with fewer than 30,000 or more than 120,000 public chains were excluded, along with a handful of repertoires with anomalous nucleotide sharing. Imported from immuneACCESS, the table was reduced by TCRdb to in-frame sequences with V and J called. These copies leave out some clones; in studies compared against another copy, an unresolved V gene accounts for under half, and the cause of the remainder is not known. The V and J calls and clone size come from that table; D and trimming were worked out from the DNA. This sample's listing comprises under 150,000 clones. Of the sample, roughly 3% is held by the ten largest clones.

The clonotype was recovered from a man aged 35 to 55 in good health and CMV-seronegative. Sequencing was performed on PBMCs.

The CDR3 loop reads CASSSDRSKGYNEQFF. The DNA sequence follows: TGTGCCAGCAGCTCCGACAGGAGTAAGGGGTACAATGAGCAGTTCTTC. Recombination joined TRBV7-6 with TRBJ2-1; possibly the D gene is TRBD1, per 6 matching bases. Inclusive of the bounding cysteine and phenylalanine, the CDR3 is 16 residues long. The retained sequence is limited to the CDR3, 48 bases, with the frame set at the first base. Cut back by 4 bases and 4 bases, the V and J ends lie 17 bases apart. From the germline V gene, CDR1 is SGHVS and CDR2 is FNYEAQ. The entire variable domain, with the stretches around the CDR3 drawn from the reference TRBV7-6 and TRBJ2-1 proteins, is GAGVSQSPRYKVTKRGQDVALRCDPISGHVSLYWYRQALGQGPEFLTYFNYEAQQDKSGLPNDRFSAERPEGSISTLTIQRTEQRDSAMYRCASSSDRSKGYNEQFFGPGTRLTVL.